This record concerns one T cell receptor beta chain sequence. The data stem from a study of blood T cell repertoires in COVID-19. V was shortened by 2 bases and J by 2 bases, with 7 bases between the two germline ends. The germline gives CDR1 GTSNPN, CDR2 SVGIG (reference sequence). The length of the CDR3 is 13 residues. Generated by immunoSEQ multiplex PCR, the TCRdb table keeps only in-frame clones and is missing some. The data show about 290,000 clones, around 89% seen once. This TCR came from a man aged 40-55 years with acute or convalescent COVID-19. The sample consisted of peripheral blood. The V and J genes are TRBV30 and TRBJ1-5, with D possibly TRBD1 on 6 matching bases. DNA of the CDR3: TGTGCCTGGAGTTACAGGGGCAATCAGCCCCAGCATTTT. Encoded protein: CAWSYRGNQPQHF.